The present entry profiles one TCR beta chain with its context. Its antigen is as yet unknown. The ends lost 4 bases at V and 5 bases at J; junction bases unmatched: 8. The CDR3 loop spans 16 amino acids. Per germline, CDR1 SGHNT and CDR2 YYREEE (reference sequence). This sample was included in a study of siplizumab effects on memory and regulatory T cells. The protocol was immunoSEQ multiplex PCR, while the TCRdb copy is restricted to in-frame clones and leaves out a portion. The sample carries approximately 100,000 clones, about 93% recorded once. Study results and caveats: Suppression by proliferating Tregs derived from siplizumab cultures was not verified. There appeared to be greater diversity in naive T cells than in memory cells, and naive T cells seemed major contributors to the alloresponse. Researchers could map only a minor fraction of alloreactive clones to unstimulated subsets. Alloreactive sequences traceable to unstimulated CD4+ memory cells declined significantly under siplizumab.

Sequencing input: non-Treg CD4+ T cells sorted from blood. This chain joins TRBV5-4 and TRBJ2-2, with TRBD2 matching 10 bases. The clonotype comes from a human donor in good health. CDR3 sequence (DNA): TGTGCCAGCAGCCCCCCTAGCGGGGGTGTGACCGGGGAGCTGTTTTTT. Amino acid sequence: CASSPPSGGVTGELFF.